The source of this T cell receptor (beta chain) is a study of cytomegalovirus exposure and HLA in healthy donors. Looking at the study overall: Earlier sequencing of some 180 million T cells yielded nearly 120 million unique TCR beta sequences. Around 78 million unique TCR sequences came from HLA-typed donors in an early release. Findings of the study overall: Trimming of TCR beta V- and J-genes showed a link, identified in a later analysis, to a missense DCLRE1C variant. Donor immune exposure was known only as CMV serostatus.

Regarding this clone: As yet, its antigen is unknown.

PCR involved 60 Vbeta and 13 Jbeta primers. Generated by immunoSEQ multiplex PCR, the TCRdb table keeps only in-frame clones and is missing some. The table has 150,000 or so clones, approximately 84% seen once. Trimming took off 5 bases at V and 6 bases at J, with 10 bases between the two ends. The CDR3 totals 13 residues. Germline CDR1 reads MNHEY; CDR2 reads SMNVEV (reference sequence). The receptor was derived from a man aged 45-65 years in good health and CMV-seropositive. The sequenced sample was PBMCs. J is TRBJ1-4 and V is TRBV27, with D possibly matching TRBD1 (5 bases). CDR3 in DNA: TGTGCCAGCAGTAGGCAGGGTGATGAAAAACTGTTTTTT. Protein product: CASSRQGDEKLFF.